The 24 T cell receptor beta chains reported below all come from one sample, sequenced in a study of T cells in women clearing cervical HPV infection. Sequencing used immunoSEQ multiplex PCR; TCRdb keeps in-frame clones, though not all of them. This table lists roughly 14,000 clones. Sequencing was performed on blood buffy coat. These receptors were collected from a woman between 18 and 70 years old with a cervical HPV16 infection that either progressed to CIN3+ or cleared (not recorded which).

In the case of this clone: The CDR3 extends 3 residues past the end of the read, so its final part is completed from the germline J gene. The V call is TRBV19, the J call TRBJ1-5; TRBD1 agrees at 9 bases. The V and J ends lost 6 bases and 6 bases, in that order; junction bases with no gene match: 6. The CDR3 runs 14 residues. The germline CDR1 and CDR2 sequences are LNHDA and SQIVND (reference sequence). The CDR3 is CASSGDRAGQPQHF. CDR3 bases read: TGTGCCAGTAGCGGGGACAGGGCGGGTCAGCCC.

The CDR3 bases that were read are TGTGCCAGTAGTATGTACCCGGGGAGTAATGAG. Its translation: CASSMYPGSNE. The full CDR3 protein is CASSMYPGSNEQFF. The chain couples TRBV19 to TRBJ2-1; the D gene is possibly TRBD2 (5 bases). Coverage ceases 3 residues before the CDR3 finishes, and the germline J gene fills in the end. The ends were cut back, 3 bases at V and 7 bases at J, with 13 bases in the middle. CDR3 length: 14 residues. Germline V CDR1 and CDR2: LNHDA, SQIVND (reference sequence).

Details on this clone: The CDR3 is cut off 3 residues early in the read; its end comes from the germline J gene. The V call is TRBV15, the J call TRBJ2-5, with D possibly being TRBD2 (7 bases). Germline V gene sequence: CDR1 LNHNV, CDR2 YYDKDF (reference sequence). This CDR3 is built from 15 residues. The V end lost 1 base, the J end lost 2 bases, and 11 bases lay between the germline ends. The CDR3 protein is CATSRGGGAQETQYF. Partial CDR3 DNA: TGTGCCACCAGCAGAGGGGGGGGCGCTCAAGAGACC. The entire variable domain, with the rest obtained from reference TRBV15 and TRBJ2-5, is as follows: DAMVIQNPRYQVTQFGKPVTLSCSQTLNHNVMYWYQQKSSQAPKLLFHYYDKDFNNEADTPDNFQSRRPNTSFCFLDIRSPGLGDTAMYLCATSRGGGAQETQYFGPGTRLLVL.

By frequency, this clone registers medium-sized. The sequence runs out 3 residues before the end of the CDR3; the remainder is reconstructed from the germline J gene. This chain connects TRBV5-1 to TRBJ2-7, with TRBD2 identical over 7 bases. This CDR3 comprises 15 residues. Germline CDR1 reads SGHRS; CDR2 reads YFSETQ. Trimming at V came to 7 bases and at J to 0 bases, leaving 10 bases not matched to a gene. This CDR3 is CASPRWRGFSYEQYF. CDR3 DNA (partial): TGCGCCAGCCCCCGTTGGCGGGGGTTCTCCTACGAG.

On this clone: The read stops 3 residues short of the end of the CDR3; the missing end is completed from the germline J gene. The chain is built from TRBV19 and TRBJ1-2, with 9 bases matching TRBD1. Losses at the gene ends were 7 bases for V and 1 base for J; bases not matched to a gene: 4. Per the germline V gene, CDR1 is LNHDA and CDR2 is SQIVND (reference sequence). The length of the CDR3 is 14 residues. The sequenced CDR3 bases are TGTGCCAGTACTTGGGACAGGGATAACTATGGC. It is translated as CASTWDRDNYG. The full-length CDR3 reads as CASTWDRDNYGYTF.

Comment on this clone: The sequence runs out 3 residues before the end of the CDR3; the remainder is reconstructed from the germline J gene. The rearrangement joins TRBV5-1 to TRBJ2-3, with D possibly matching TRBD1 (5 bases). Germline CDR1 is SGHRS and CDR2 is YFSETQ. The CDR3 spans 15 residues. The germline V and J ends were trimmed by 0 bases and 1 base, with 9 bases remaining between them. The part of the CDR3 DNA that was read is TGCGCCAGCAGCTTGGGTATAGGGGGCACAGATACG. Residues: CASSLGIGGTDT. The full CDR3 protein is CASSLGIGGTDTQYF. The full variable domain, completed using reference TRBV5-1 and TRBJ2-3, is KAGVTQTPRYLIKTRGQQVTLSCSPISGHRSVSWYQQTPGQGLQFLFEYFSETQRNKGNFPGRFSGRQFSNSRSEMNVSTLELGDSALYLCASSLGIGGTDTQYFGPGTRLTVL.

On this clone: The CDR3 extends 3 residues past the end of the read, so its final part is completed from the germline J gene. The chain carries TRBV30 and TRBJ1-4; tentative D call: TRBD1 (6 bases). V was pared by 2 bases and J by 5 bases, with 12 bases between. This CDR3 spans 14 amino acids. Germline assignment: CDR1 GTSNPN and CDR2 SVGIG (reference sequence). CDR3 bases read: TGTGCCTGGAGTCTAGGGGGAGAGAATGAAAAA. As protein: CAWSLGGENEK. The full CDR3 protein is CAWSLGGENEKLFF.

Judged by frequency, this clone is medium-sized. The read halts 3 residues ahead of the CDR3 end, with the missing end drawn from the germline J gene. The J gene is TRBJ1-2, the V gene TRBV18; TRBD1 agrees at 8 bases. Trimming removed 4 bases from V and 2 bases from J; junction bases left unmatched: 9. CDR1 and CDR2 from the germline V gene are KGHSH and LQKENI. The CDR3 length is 16 residues. This CDR3 is CASSQPGQGLNYGYTF. The part of the CDR3 DNA that was read is TGTGCCAGCTCACAACCTGGACAGGGATTAAACTATGGC.

With regard to this clone: The junction does not match germline at one end; this may be a read error. Read coverage stops 3 residues before the CDR3 terminus; the germline J gene supplies the remainder. The V call is TRBV4-1, the J call TRBJ2-7; D possibly corresponds to TRBD1 (5 bases). Germline V CDR1 and CDR2: MGHRA, YSYEKL. This CDR3 has 15 amino acids. The CDR3 DNA, read in part, is TGCACCAGCAGCCAAACGGACACCATATCCTACGAG. Protein: CTSSQTDTISYE. The entire CDR3 sequence reads CTSSQTDTISYEQYF.

As concerns this clone: The CDR3 is cut off 3 residues early in the read; its end comes from the germline J gene. J is TRBJ2-7 and V is TRBV30; 9 nucleotides match TRBD1. CDR1 is GTSNPN and CDR2 is SVGIG in the germline V gene (reference sequence). Trimming at V came to 7 bases and at J to 3 bases, leaving 13 bases not matched to a gene. The CDR3 contains 15 residues. The covered CDR3 bases are TGTGCCTCCGGTATGGACAGGGGTGATTTCTACGAG. This sequence encodes CASGMDRGDFYE. The whole CDR3 protein is CASGMDRGDFYEQYF.

Of note for this clone: The read terminates 3 residues before the CDR3 end, so the remaining end is supplied by the germline J gene. The chain couples TRBV20-1 to TRBJ2-1; D possibly corresponds to TRBD2 (7 bases). The V gene lost 2 bases and the J gene lost 3 bases, with 23 bases spanning the gap. CDR1 and CDR2 (germline): DFQATT, SNEGSKA (reference sequence). The CDR3 spans 18 residues. The CDR3 loop is CSARPRGGGGLYYNEQFF. The part of the CDR3 DNA that was read is TGCAGTGCTAGACCCCGGGGAGGGGGAGGACTTTACTACAATGAG.

CDR3 DNA, as far as it was read: TGTGCCAGCAGTCCGACCGTCACAGATACC. Encoded protein: CASSPTVTDT. In full, the CDR3 is CASSPTVTDTYTF. This chain links TRBV7-9 with TRBJ1-2; D not certain. The sequenced fragment ends 3 residues before the CDR3 boundary, so the rest is inferred from the germline J gene. Looked up from germline, CDR1 is SEHNR and CDR2 is FQNEAQ (reference sequence). CDR3 length: 13 amino acids.

With regard to this clone: Read coverage stops 3 residues before the CDR3 terminus; the germline J gene supplies the remainder. The rearrangement joins TRBV19 to TRBJ2-5; 10 positions match TRBD1. The CDR3 has 14 amino acids. The ends lost 6 bases at V and 1 base at J; junction bases unmatched: 2. Germline CDR1 and CDR2: LNHDA and SQIVND (reference sequence). The sequenced part of the CDR3 DNA is TGTGCCAGTAGCCGACAGGGGGCCCAAGAGACC. This translates into CASSRQGAQET. The full CDR3 reads CASSRQGAQETQYF.

Turning to this clone: Read coverage stops 3 residues before the CDR3 terminus; the germline J gene supplies the remainder. The gene calls are TRBV19 and TRBJ1-2; TRBD1 matches at 8 bases. The CDR3 spans 16 residues. The germline V gene encodes CDR1 LNHDA and CDR2 SQIVND (reference sequence). The CDR3 spells CASSIVGQGFYNDYTF. CDR3 DNA, as far as it was read: TGTGCCAGTAGTATAGTCGGACAGGGTTTCTACAATGAC.

Comment on this clone: The CDR3 end falls 3 residues outside the read, so it is completed with the germline J gene. This rearrangement joins TRBV6-1 to TRBJ2-7, with 9 positions matching TRBD1. The CDR3 covers 14 residues. The junction had 5 bases not matched to a gene; V was cut back by 4 bases and J by 4 bases. Germline loops: CDR1 MNHNS, CDR2 SASEGT. CDR3 bases read: TGTGCCAGCAGTGGGGGGACAGGGAGATACGAG. Residues: CASSGGTGRYE. The full-length CDR3 reads as CASSGGTGRYEQYF.

Of note for this clone: Read data end 3 residues before the CDR3 end; the end is taken from the germline J gene. The V gene is TRBV10-2, the J gene TRBJ1-5; D unresolved. The CDR3 has 12 amino acids. The V end lost 7 bases, the J end lost 3 bases, and 7 bases lay between the germline ends. Per the germline V gene, CDR1 is WSHSY and CDR2 is SAAADI. The CDR3 DNA, read in part, is TGCGCCAGCACCTCCCTCAATCAGCCC. Protein sequence: CASTSLNQP. The whole CDR3 sequence reads CASTSLNQPQHF.

Concerning this clone: The read is 3 residues too short to cover the CDR3 end, so that end is filled in from the germline J gene. The chain employs TRBV6-4 and TRBJ2-3; TRBD2 matches 9 bases. The CDR3 runs 15 residues. The trim removed 3 bases at V and 2 bases at J, leaving 3 bases unmatched. Germline CDR1 and CDR2: MRHNA and SNTAGT. CDR3 bases read: TGTGCCAGCAGTGAGGGCGGGGGGGACACAGATACG. Its protein is CASSEGGGDTDT. The whole CDR3 protein is CASSEGGGDTDTQYF.

Frequency places this clone as medium-sized. The observed sequence ends 3 residues before the CDR3 terminus, with the missing tail filled in from the germline J gene. The J gene is TRBJ1-2, the V gene TRBV6-2 or TRBV6-3; 9 bases are a match to TRBD1. CDR1 is MNHEY and CDR2 is SVGEGT in the germline V gene. The CDR3 sequence is 16 residues long. The covered CDR3 bases are TGTGCCAGCAGACCTGATTACCCGGGACAGGGTGACGGC. Protein product: CASRPDYPGQGDG. The whole CDR3 sequence reads CASRPDYPGQGDGYTF.

For this clone: With the read ending 3 residues before the CDR3 end, the germline J gene is used to fill in that end. V gene TRBV28 combines with J gene TRBJ2-1, with D perhaps matching TRBD1 (6 bases). CDR3 length: 16 residues. V was trimmed by 5 bases and J by 8 bases, leaving 22 bases between them. Germline CDR1 MDHEN, CDR2 SYDVKM. The CDR3 sequence: CASSTRWGRKGDEQFF. The DNA read from the CDR3 is TGTGCCAGCAGTACGCGCTGGGGACGCAAGGGGGATGAG. The variable domain in full, with the rest retrieved from reference TRBV28 and TRBJ2-1, is DVKVTQSSRYLVKRTGEKVFLECVQDMDHENMFWYRQDPGLGLRLIYFSYDVKMKEKGDIPEGYSVSREKKERFSLILESASTNQTSMYLCASSTRWGRKGDEQFFGPGTRLTVL.

Notes on this clone: The sequence runs out 3 residues before the end of the CDR3; the remainder is reconstructed from the germline J gene. The chain uses TRBV4-1 and TRBJ2-5, with 8 bases fitting TRBD1. Germline V lookup: CDR1 MGHRA, CDR2 YSYEKL. The CDR3 covers 14 residues. V was clipped by 2 bases and J by 2 bases; unmatched bases: 1. CDR3 DNA (partial): TGCGCCAGCAGCCAATGGACAGGGCAAGAGACC. Amino acids: CASSQWTGQET. The full CDR3 sequence reads CASSQWTGQETQYF.

Turning to this clone: Read data end 3 residues before the CDR3 end; the end is taken from the germline J gene. The genes are TRBV6-1 and TRBJ2-3; TRBD2 aligns across 7 bases. The CDR3 loop spans 15 amino acids. The V gene's germline CDR1 is MNHNS and CDR2 SASEGT. The sequenced part of the CDR3 DNA is TGTGCCAGCAGTGAAGGTGGACTAGAAGTCGAGACG. Translating gives CASSEGGLEVET. The entire CDR3 reads CASSEGGLEVETQYF.

On this clone: The read falls 3 residues short of the CDR3 end, and the missing part is taken from the germline J gene. This chain connects TRBV9 to TRBJ2-5; 7 bases fit TRBD2. V gave up 0 bases and J gave up 6 bases; unmatched junction bases: 11. Per the germline V gene, CDR1 is SGDLS and CDR2 is YYNGEE. CDR3 length: 16 amino acids. The CDR3 sequence: CASSVARGLIRKTQYF. The CDR3 DNA, read in part, is TGTGCCAGCAGCGTAGCTCGGGGACTAATCAGGAAGACC.

On this clone: The read falls 3 residues short of the CDR3 end, and the missing part is taken from the germline J gene. The chain combines TRBV2 with TRBJ1-1, with TRBD1 matching 7 bases. CDR3 length: 11 amino acids. Germline V gives CDR1 SNHLY, CDR2 FYNNEI. The sequenced part of the CDR3 DNA is TGTGCCAGCAGCTTTGACAGGGCT. The encoded protein is CASSFDRA. In full, the CDR3 reads CASSFDRAAFF.

Details on this clone: The CDR3 extends 3 residues past the end of the read, so its final part is completed from the germline J gene. This rearrangement joins TRBV5-1 to TRBJ2-3; TRBD1 might be the D (5 bases). In germline, CDR1 is SGHRS, CDR2 YFSETQ. This CDR3 is 14 amino acids long. The CDR3 protein is CASSATATQETQYF. CDR3 DNA, as far as it was read: TGCGCCAGCAGCGCGACAGCCACTCAAGAGACG.